This TCR beta chain stems from a study of cytomegalovirus exposure and HLA in healthy donors. Regarding the study as a whole: It has been reported that TCR beta sequences accurately predicted the HLA-A and HLA-B alleles of most subjects.

PCR involved 60 Vbeta and 13 Jbeta primers. Produced via immunoSEQ multiplex PCR; TCRdb's table is partial and in-frame only. The sample carries 150,000 to 200,000 clones, around 77% recorded once. In regard to this clone: The target antigen is unknown.

The CDR3 covers 13 residues. Per germline, CDR1 SGHDT and CDR2 YYEEEE. V was pared by 3 bases and J by 7 bases, with 5 bases of the junction left unmatched. While unrecorded immune exposures were likely, the donors were nominally healthy when sampled. The sequence derives from a woman under 40 in good health and CMV-seronegative. Sequences were obtained from PBMCs. J is TRBJ2-7 and V is TRBV5-6; the match to TRBD1 covers 9 bases. The chain's CDR3 is CASSWTGENEQYF. CDR3 bases: TGTGCCAGCAGCTGGACAGGGGAAAATGAGCAGTACTTC.